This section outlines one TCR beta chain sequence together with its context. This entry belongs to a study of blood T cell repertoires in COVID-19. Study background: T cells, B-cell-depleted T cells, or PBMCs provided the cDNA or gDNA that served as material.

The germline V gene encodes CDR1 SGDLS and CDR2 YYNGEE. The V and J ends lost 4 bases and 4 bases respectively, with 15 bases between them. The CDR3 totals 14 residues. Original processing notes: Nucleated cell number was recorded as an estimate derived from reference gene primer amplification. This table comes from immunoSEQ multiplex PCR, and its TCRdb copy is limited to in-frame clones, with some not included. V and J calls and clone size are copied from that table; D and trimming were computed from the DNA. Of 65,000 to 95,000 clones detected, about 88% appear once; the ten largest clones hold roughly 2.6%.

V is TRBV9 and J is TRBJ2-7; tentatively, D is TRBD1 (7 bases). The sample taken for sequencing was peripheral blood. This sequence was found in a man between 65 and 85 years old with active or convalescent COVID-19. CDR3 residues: CASSKRQGLYEQYF. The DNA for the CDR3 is TGTGCCAGCAGCAAACGACAGGGACTGTACGAGCAGTACTTC.